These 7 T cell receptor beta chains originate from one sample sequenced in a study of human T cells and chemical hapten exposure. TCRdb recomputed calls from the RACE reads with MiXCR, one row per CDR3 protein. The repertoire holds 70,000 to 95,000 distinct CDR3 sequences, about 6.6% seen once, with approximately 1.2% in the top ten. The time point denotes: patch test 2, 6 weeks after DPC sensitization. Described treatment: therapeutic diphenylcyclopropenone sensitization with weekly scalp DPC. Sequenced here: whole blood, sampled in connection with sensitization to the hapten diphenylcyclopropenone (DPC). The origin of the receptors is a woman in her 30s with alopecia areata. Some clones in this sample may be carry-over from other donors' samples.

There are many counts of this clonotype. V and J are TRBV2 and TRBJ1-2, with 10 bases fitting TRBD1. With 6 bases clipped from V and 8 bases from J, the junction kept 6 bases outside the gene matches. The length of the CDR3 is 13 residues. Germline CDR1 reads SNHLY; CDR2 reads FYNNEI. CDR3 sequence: CASRLGQGSGYTF. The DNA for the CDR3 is TGTGCCAGCAGACTGGGACAGGGGTCGGGCTACACCTTC.

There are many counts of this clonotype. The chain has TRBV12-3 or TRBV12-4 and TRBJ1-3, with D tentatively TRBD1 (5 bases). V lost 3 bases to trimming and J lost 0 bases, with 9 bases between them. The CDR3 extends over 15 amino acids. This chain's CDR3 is CASSFGGSSGNTIYF. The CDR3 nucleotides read TGTGCCAGCAGTTTTGGGGGTAGCTCTGGAAACACCATATATTTT.

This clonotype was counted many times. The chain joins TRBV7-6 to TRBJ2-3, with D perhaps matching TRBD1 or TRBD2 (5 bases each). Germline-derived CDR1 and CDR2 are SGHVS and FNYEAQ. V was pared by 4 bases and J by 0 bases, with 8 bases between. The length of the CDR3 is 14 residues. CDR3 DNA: TGTGCCAGCAGCTCCGGGGCTAGCACAGATACGCAGTATTTT. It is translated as CASSSGASTDTQYF.

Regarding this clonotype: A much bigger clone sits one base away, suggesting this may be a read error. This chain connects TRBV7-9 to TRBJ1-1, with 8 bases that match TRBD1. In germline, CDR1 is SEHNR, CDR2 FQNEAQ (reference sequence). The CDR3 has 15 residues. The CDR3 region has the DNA TGTGACAGCAGCTTCCCAGGACAGGGAAATACTGAAGCTTTCTTT. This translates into CDSSFPGQGNTEAFF.

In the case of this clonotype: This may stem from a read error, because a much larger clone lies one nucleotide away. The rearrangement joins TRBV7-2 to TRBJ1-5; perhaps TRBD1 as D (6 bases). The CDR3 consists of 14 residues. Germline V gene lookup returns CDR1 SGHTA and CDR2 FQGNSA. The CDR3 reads CASSSRQVRQPQNF. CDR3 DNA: TGTGCCAGCAGCTCGAGACAGGTCCGGCAGCCCCAGAATTTT.

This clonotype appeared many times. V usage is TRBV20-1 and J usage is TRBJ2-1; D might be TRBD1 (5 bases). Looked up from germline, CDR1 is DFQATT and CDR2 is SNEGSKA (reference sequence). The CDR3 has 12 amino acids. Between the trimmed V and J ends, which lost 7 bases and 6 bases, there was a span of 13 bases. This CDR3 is CSVAQAFNEQFF. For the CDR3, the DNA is TGCAGTGTGGCACAGGCTTTCAATGAGCAGTTCTTC.

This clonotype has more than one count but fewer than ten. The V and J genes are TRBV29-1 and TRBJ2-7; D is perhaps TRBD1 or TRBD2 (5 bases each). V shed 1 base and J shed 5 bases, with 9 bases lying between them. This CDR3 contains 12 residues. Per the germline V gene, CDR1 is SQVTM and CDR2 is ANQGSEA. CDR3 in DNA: TGCAGCGTTGAAGCTGGGGGTGACGAGCAGTACTTC. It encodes CSVEAGGDEQYF.